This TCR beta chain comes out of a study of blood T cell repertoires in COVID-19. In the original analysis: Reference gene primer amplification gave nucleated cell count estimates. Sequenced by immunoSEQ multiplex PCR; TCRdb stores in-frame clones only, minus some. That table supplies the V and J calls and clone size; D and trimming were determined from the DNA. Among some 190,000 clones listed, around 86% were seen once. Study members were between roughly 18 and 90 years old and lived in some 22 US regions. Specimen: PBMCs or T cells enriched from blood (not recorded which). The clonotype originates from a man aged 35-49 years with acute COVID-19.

CDR3 region: CAIRKGLAGGNTGELFF. CDR3 sequence (DNA): TGTGCCATCAGGAAAGGACTAGCGGGAGGTAACACCGGGGAGCTGTTTTTT. This chain joins TRBV10-3 and TRBJ2-2; 14 positions match TRBD2. Germline values: CDR1 ENHRY, CDR2 SYGVKD. This CDR3 is built from 17 residues. Trimming at V came to 6 bases and at J to 2 bases, leaving 5 bases not matched to a gene.